This TCR beta chain derives from a study of T cell responses to AZD1222 COVID-19 vaccine. Overall study: Investigators merged groups given second doses at roughly 4 or roughly 12 weeks.

With regard to this clone: Its antigen is undetermined.

The germline V and J ends were trimmed by 4 bases and 1 base, with 16 bases remaining between them. There are 17 residues in the CDR3. CDR1 and CDR2 (germline): LNHDA, SQIVND (reference sequence). Data came from immunoSEQ multiplex PCR; TCRdb stores just in-frame clones and leaves some out. The sample has 75,000 to 100,000 clones, just over 85% seen once. Study observations and caveats: The reported proportion of spike-specific TCRs targeting unmutated variant regions was nearly half. A mostly white British donor set with more females was recruited, and clonal diversity was possibly underestimated. Once two AZD1222 doses were given, Spike-specific TCR breadth and depth went up.

This TCR derives from an adult in good health. The sequencing used peripheral blood, collected on day 0 of AZD1222 vaccination. The J gene is TRBJ2-2, the V gene TRBV19; D tentatively reads TRBD1 or TRBD2 (5 bases each). The CDR3 nucleotides read TGTGCCAGTAGTAGAGACCCCGGGACGGGGAACACCGGGGAGCTGTTTTTT. It translates to CASSRDPGTGNTGELFF. The entire variable domain, with the rest obtained from reference TRBV19 and TRBJ2-2, is as follows: DGGITQSPKYLFRKEGQNVTLSCEQNLNHDAMYWYRQDPGQGLRLIYYSQIVNDFQKGDIAEGYSVSREKKESFPLTVTSAQKNPTAFYLCASSRDPGTGNTGELFFGEGSRLTVL.